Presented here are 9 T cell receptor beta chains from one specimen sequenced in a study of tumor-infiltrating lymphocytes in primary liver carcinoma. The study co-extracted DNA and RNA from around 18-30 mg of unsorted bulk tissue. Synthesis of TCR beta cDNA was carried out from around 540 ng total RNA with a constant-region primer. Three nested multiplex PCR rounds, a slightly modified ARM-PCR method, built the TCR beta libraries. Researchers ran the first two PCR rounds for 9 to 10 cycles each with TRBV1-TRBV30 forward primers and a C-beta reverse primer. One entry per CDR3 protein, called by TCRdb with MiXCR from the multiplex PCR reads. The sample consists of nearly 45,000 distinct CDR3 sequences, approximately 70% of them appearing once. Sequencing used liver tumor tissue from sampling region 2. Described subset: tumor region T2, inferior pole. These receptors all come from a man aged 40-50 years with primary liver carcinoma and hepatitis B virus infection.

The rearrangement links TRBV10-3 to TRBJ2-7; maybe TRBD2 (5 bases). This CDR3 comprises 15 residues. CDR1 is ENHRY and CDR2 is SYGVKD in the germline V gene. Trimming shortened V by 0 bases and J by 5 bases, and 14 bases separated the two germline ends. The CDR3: CAISESADGIDEQYF. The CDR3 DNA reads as TGTGCCATCAGTGAGTCGGCTGACGGGATCGACGAGCAGTACTTC.

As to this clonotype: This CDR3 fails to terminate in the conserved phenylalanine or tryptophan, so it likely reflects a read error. The CDR3 DNA is TGTGCCAGCGGCTTAGGGGCTAGCGGACAAGAGAGCCAGTACTAC. It is translated as CASGLGASGQESQYY. V gene TRBV11-2 combines with J gene TRBJ2-5; 7 bases map to TRBD2. The CDR3 runs to 15 residues. Germline V gene data show CDR1 as SGHAT and CDR2 as FQNNGV.

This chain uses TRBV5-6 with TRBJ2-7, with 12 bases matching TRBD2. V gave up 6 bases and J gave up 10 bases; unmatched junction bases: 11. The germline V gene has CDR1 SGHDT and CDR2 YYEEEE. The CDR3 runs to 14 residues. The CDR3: CASNRLAGEGEQYF. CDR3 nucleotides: TGTGCCAGCAATAGACTAGCGGGAGAGGGAGAACAGTACTTC.

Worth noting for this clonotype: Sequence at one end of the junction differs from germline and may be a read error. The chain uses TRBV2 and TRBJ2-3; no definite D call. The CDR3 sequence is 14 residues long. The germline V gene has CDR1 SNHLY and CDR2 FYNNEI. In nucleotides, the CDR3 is TGTGCCAGCAGTGAAGGGCCTCCCACAGATACGCAGTACTTT. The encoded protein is CASSEGPPTDTQYF.

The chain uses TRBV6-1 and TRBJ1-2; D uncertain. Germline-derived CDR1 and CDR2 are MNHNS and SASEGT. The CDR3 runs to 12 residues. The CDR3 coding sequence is TGTGGCAGTAGTGTCCCCCTATATGGCTACACCTTC. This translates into CGSSVPLYGYTF.

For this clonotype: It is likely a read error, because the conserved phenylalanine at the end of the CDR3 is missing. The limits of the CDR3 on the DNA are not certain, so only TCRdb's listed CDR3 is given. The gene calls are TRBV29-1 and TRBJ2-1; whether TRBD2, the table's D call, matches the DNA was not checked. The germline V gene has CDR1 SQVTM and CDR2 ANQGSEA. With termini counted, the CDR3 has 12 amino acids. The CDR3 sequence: CTVALISGREFL.

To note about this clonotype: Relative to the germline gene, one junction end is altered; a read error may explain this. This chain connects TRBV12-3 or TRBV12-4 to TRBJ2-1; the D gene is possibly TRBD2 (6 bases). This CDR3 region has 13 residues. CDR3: CASSPRGRGKQLF. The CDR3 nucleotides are TGTGCCAGCAGTCCCAGAGGGCGGGGTAAGCAGCTCTTC.

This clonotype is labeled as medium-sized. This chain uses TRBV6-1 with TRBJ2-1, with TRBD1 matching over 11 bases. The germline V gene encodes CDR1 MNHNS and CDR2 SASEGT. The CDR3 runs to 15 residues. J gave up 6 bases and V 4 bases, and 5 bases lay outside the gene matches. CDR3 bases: TGTGCCAGCAGTGGGGACAGGGGGTTTAGCAATGAGCAGTTCTTC. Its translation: CASSGDRGFSNEQFF.

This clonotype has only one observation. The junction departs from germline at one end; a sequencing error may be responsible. The CDR3 DNA reads TGCGCCAGCAGCTTAGGGGTCAGCAACAATGAGCAATTGTTC. This codes for CASSLGVSNNEQLF. The J gene is TRBJ2-1, the V gene TRBV11-3; D might be TRBD1 (5 bases). Looked up from germline, CDR1 is SGHNT and CDR2 is YENEEA. There are 14 residues in the CDR3.